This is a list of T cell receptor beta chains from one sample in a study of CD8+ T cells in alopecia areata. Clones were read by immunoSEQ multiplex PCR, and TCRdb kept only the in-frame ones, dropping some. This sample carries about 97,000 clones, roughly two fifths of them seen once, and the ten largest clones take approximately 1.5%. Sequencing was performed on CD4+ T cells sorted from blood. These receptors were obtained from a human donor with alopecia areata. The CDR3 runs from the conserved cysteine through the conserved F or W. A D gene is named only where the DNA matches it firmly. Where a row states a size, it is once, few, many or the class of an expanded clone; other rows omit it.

CDR3aa: CASTSRGTNSYNEQFF
CDR3nt: TGTGCCAGCACCTCTCGAGGGACAAACTCCTACAATGAGCAGTTCTTC
v_gene: TRBV27
d_gene: -
j_gene: TRBJ2-1
abundance: -

CDR3aa: CASSPGQNRNTGELFF
CDR3nt: TGCGCCAGCAGCCCAGGACAAAACAGGAACACCGGGGAGCTGTTTTTT
v_gene: TRBV4-1
d_gene: -
j_gene: TRBJ2-2
abundance: -

CDR3aa: CASSLYVTGNTEAFF
CDR3nt: TGCGCCAGCAGCTTGTACGTAACAGGAAACACTGAAGCTTTCTTT
v_gene: TRBV5-1
d_gene: -
j_gene: TRBJ1-1
abundance: -

CDR3aa: CASSLPTGTGAHGYTF
CDR3nt: TGTGCCAGCAGCCTGCCGACCGGGACAGGGGCGCATGGCTACACCTTC
v_gene: TRBV28
d_gene: TRBD1
j_gene: TRBJ1-2
abundance: few

CDR3aa: CAWSVLGNVYTEAFF
CDR3nt: TGTGCCTGGAGTGTACTTGGGAATGTGTACACTGAAGCTTTCTTT
v_gene: TRBV30
d_gene: -
j_gene: TRBJ1-1
abundance: -

CDR3aa: CAWMRGDTQYF
CDR3nt: TGTGCCTGGATGAGGGGAGATACGCAGTATTTT
v_gene: TRBV30
d_gene: -
j_gene: TRBJ2-3
abundance: -

CDR3aa: CASSQAGTAANYGYTF
CDR3nt: TGTGCCAGCAGCCAAGCCGGGACAGCAGCTAACTATGGCTACACCTTC
v_gene: TRBV4-2
d_gene: TRBD1
j_gene: TRBJ1-2
abundance: -

CDR3aa: CASSPSRVYEQYF
CDR3nt: TGTGCCAGCAGCCCCTCAAGGGTGTACGAGCAGTACTTC
v_gene: TRBV7-2
d_gene: -
j_gene: TRBJ2-7
abundance: few

CDR3aa: CASSPAGSRNTGELFF
CDR3nt: TGTGCCAGCAGCCCCGCAGGGAGTCGGAACACCGGGGAGCTGTTTTTT
v_gene: TRBV2
d_gene: -
j_gene: TRBJ2-2
abundance: few

CDR3aa: CASSHPGGPYEQYF
CDR3nt: TGCGCCAGCAGCCACCCGGGAGGGCCCTACGAGCAGTACTTC
v_gene: TRBV4-1
d_gene: TRBD2
j_gene: TRBJ2-7
abundance: -

CDR3aa: CASSRFGHLTYEQYF
CDR3nt: TGTGCCAGCAGTCGGTTTGGACACCTAACCTACGAGCAGTACTTC
v_gene: TRBV14
d_gene: -
j_gene: TRBJ2-7
abundance: -

CDR3aa: CSVVSADSYTQYF
CDR3nt: TGCAGCGTTGTTTCGGCAGATAGTTATACGCAGTATTTT
v_gene: TRBV29-1
d_gene: -
j_gene: TRBJ2-3
abundance: -

CDR3aa: CASSEDPPRTQYF
CDR3nt: TGTGCCAGCAGTGAGGACCCTCCCAGAACCCAGTACTTC
v_gene: TRBV25-1
d_gene: -
j_gene: TRBJ2-5
abundance: -

CDR3aa: CASSFPRPYEQYF
CDR3nt: TGCGCCAGCAGCTTCCCCCGGCCCTACGAGCAGTACTTC
v_gene: TRBV5-1
d_gene: -
j_gene: TRBJ2-7
abundance: few

CDR3aa: CASSFYRRTQETQYF
CDR3nt: TGCGCCAGCAGCTTCTATAGGAGGACCCAAGAGACCCAGTACTTC
v_gene: TRBV5-1
d_gene: -
j_gene: TRBJ2-5
abundance: -

CDR3aa: CASSLDSLHPEF
CDR3nt: TGCGCCAGCAGCTTGGACTCTCTACACCCCGAATTT
v_gene: TRBV5-1
d_gene: -
j_gene: TRBJ1-1
abundance: -

CDR3aa: CASRTVSSGANVLTF
CDR3nt: TGCGCCAGCCGGACAGTGTCCTCTGGGGCCAACGTCCTGACTTTC
v_gene: TRBV5-1
d_gene: -
j_gene: TRBJ2-6
abundance: -

CDR3aa: CASSSSWAQETQYF
CDR3nt: TGTGCCAGCAGCTCGAGTTGGGCCCAAGAGACCCAGTACTTC
v_gene: TRBV7-2
d_gene: -
j_gene: TRBJ2-5
abundance: -

CDR3aa: CASSFRNVDRARETQYF
CDR3nt: TGTGCCAGCAGCTTCAGAAATGTTGACAGGGCGCGAGAGACCCAGTACTTC
v_gene: TRBV7-9
d_gene: TRBD1
j_gene: TRBJ2-5
abundance: few

CDR3aa: CAWSVHIPETQYF
CDR3nt: TGTGCCTGGAGTGTACACATCCCAGAGACCCAGTACTTC
v_gene: TRBV30
d_gene: -
j_gene: TRBJ2-5
abundance: -

CDR3aa: CAWSRQGAAEAFF
CDR3nt: TGTGCCTGGAGTAGGCAGGGGGCCGCTGAAGCTTTCTTT
v_gene: TRBV30
d_gene: TRBD1
j_gene: TRBJ1-1
abundance: -

CDR3aa: CASSWGVTQYF
CDR3nt: TGTGCCAGCAGCTGGGGTGTGACGCAGTATTTT
v_gene: TRBV7-2
d_gene: -
j_gene: TRBJ2-3
abundance: -

CDR3aa: CASSQGYARQGHEQYF
CDR3nt: TGCGCCAGCAGTCAAGGGTACGCCAGACAGGGCCACGAGCAGTACTTC
v_gene: TRBV23-1
d_gene: TRBD1
j_gene: TRBJ2-7
abundance: -

CDR3aa: CASSEARLNTEAFF
CDR3nt: TGTGCCAGCAGTGAAGCTCGACTTAACACTGAAGCTTTCTTT
v_gene: TRBV2
d_gene: -
j_gene: TRBJ1-1
abundance: -

CDR3aa: CSVLGFQETQYF
CDR3nt: TGCAGCGTTTTGGGATTTCAAGAGACCCAGTACTTC
v_gene: TRBV29-1
d_gene: -
j_gene: TRBJ2-5
abundance: -

CDR3aa: CASKGPKETQYF
CDR3nt: TGTGCCTCGAAAGGGCCTAAAGAGACCCAGTACTTC
v_gene: TRBV18
d_gene: -
j_gene: TRBJ2-5
abundance: few

CDR3aa: CASSYSHQAFF
CDR3nt: TGTGCCAGCAGTTACTCCCACCAAGCTTTCTTT
v_gene: TRBV6-5
d_gene: -
j_gene: TRBJ1-1
abundance: -

CDR3aa: CASSLRQAKNIQYF
CDR3nt: TGTGCCAGCAGCTTGCGCCAGGCCAAAAACATTCAGTACTTC
v_gene: TRBV5-6
d_gene: -
j_gene: TRBJ2-4
abundance: -

CDR3aa: CASRGYRESPLHF
CDR3nt: TGTGCCAGCAGGGGATACAGGGAGTCACCCCTCCACTTT
v_gene: TRBV7-9
d_gene: -
j_gene: TRBJ1-6
abundance: few

CDR3aa: CASSGLGRRDTQYF
CDR3nt: TGTGCCAGTTCAGGGTTGGGGAGGAGAGATACGCAGTATTTT
v_gene: TRBV28
d_gene: -
j_gene: TRBJ2-3
abundance: -

CDR3aa: CASSLYRDTAEAFF
CDR3nt: TGCGCCAGCAGCCTATACAGGGATACCGCTGAAGCTTTCTTT
v_gene: TRBV4-1
d_gene: -
j_gene: TRBJ1-1
abundance: -

CDR3aa: CASSLLGTAGETQYF
CDR3nt: TGTGCCAGCAGCCTTCTCGGGACAGCGGGCGAGACCCAGTACTTC
v_gene: TRBV6-6
d_gene: -
j_gene: TRBJ2-5
abundance: -

CDR3aa: CASSFQGTQETQYF
CDR3nt: TGTGCCAGCAGTTTTCAGGGGACCCAAGAGACCCAGTACTTC
v_gene: TRBV28
d_gene: -
j_gene: TRBJ2-5
abundance: -

CDR3aa: CASSFAGEETQYF
CDR3nt: TGTGCCAGCAGCTTCGCGGGGGAAGAGACCCAGTACTTC
v_gene: TRBV7-2
d_gene: TRBD2
j_gene: TRBJ2-5
abundance: few

CDR3aa: CAWSVPSGGVSYEQYF
CDR3nt: TGTGCCTGGAGTGTACCGTCGGGGGGCGTCTCCTACGAGCAGTACTTC
v_gene: TRBV30
d_gene: -
j_gene: TRBJ2-7
abundance: -

CDR3aa: CASSSGFSYNEQFF
CDR3nt: TGTGCCAGCAGTTCCGGGTTCTCCTACAATGAGCAGTTCTTC
v_gene: TRBV28
d_gene: -
j_gene: TRBJ2-1
abundance: -

CDR3aa: CASSPDTVRHTQYF
CDR3nt: TGTGCCAGCTCACCAGATACTGTTAGGCATACGCAGTATTTT
v_gene: TRBV18
d_gene: -
j_gene: TRBJ2-3
abundance: few